A single T cell receptor (beta chain) is shown here with its context. Its target antigen remains unknown. Base qualities are not recorded, but no much larger clone differs from it by a single base. The time point label here, explained by the study, means: week 5, during vaccination. Each vaccine dose, consisting of 300 ug of a 20-mer mutant IDH1 peptide in Montanide, was administered subcutaneously with topical imiquimod. Newly diagnosed WHO grade 3 or 4 IDH1-mutant astrocytomas showing loss of nuclear ATRX were present in the donors. The samples were drawn from NOA16, a multicentre, single-arm, open-label phase I trial in Germany that tested a mutant IDH1 peptide vaccine in humans for the first time. Genomic DNA for TCRB sequencing was extracted from EDTA blood using the DNeasy Blood and Tissue Kit. To prepare the library, the immunoSEQ multiplex PCR assay was applied. The hsTCRB Kit was used according to the manufacturer's protocol to amplify rearranged TCR beta chain sequences. Sequencing of TCRB libraries was carried out on an Illumina MiSeq. In the paper's pipeline: The kit vendor's proprietary platform handled demultiplexing, trimming and gene mapping. TCRdb retrieved this table from immuneACCESS and kept in-frame rearrangements only. Not all clones are present; in checked studies, unresolved V genes account for under half, and no reason is known for the remainder. Clone size and the V and J calls come from that table; the DNA yielded D and trimming. Present in this sample are approximately 76,000 clones, roughly nine tenths of which were seen just once. The ten biggest clones cover 0.5% to 0.7% of the sample.

V is shortened by 0 bases, J by 9 bases, and the region joining them spans 12 bases. From its cysteine to its phenylalanine, the CDR3 spans 13 amino acids. Of all the DNA, just the CDR3 is kept, 39 bases in frame from base 1. For CDR1 and CDR2, the germline V gene lists MNHNS and SASEGT. This entry is derived from a study of a mutant IDH1 vaccine in newly diagnosed glioma (dated by TCRdb to the early 2020s). Broadly, across the study: Across visits V03 through V10, patients got a total of eight vaccinations, given in weeks 1, 3, 5, 7, 11, 15, 19 and 23. Vaccination began 4-6 weeks after radiotherapy alone, or alongside temozolomide cycles in the chemotherapy-containing groups. Of the approximately 34 treated patients, approximately 62% were male and roughly 40% were female, and a mean age of around 40 years was recorded. Prior to enrollment, patients had been given standard therapy consisting of radiotherapy alone, temozolomide alone, or radiochemotherapy with temozolomide, with the combination given to most patients. Peripheral blood was collected at six visits: V03 (baseline), V05, V07, V10, V12 and V13. Longitudinal TCRB deep sequencing was done for 25 treated patients, wherever samples were available for exploratory analyses.

Overall results and qualifications from the work: Immune responses induced by the vaccine were seen in approximately 92% of patients across multiple MHC alleles. Availability determined which PBMC samples were chosen for TCRB deep sequencing. Changes in the top peripheral T cell clonotypes picked up by TCRB sequencing did not appear to be linked to pseudoprogression. According to the authors, sample limitations meant that analyses of patient blood samples could not be reproduced.

Rearrangement joined TRBV6-1 to TRBJ2-7; the D gene is possibly TRBD1, with 6 bases matching. The receptor comes from a woman aged 45-60 years with glioma. Sequencing used PBMCs, obtained from a glioma patient whose treatment included an IDH1 peptide vaccine. The DNA reads TGTGCCAGCAGTGAAGCGGGGGCCGGTCGGCAGTACTTC. Translated, this is CASSEAGAGRQYF.